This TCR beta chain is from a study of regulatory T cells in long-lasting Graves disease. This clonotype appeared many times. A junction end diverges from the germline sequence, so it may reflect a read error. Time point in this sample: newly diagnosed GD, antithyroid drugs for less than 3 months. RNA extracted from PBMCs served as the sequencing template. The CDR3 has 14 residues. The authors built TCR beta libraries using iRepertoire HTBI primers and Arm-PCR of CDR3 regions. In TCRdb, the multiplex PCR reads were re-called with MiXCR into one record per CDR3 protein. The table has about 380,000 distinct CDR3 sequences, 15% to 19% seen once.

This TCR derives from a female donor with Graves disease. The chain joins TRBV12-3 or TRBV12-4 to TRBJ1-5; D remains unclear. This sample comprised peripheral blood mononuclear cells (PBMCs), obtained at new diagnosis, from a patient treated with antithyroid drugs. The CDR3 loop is CASSLGPSNQPQHF. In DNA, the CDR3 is TGTGCCAGCAGCTTAGGACCTAGCAATCAGCCCCAGCATTTT.